Listed below are T cell receptor beta chains from one sample, sequenced in a study of T-cell memory formation after mild COVID-19. TCRdb called the 5' RACE reads again in MiXCR, with one record for every CDR3 protein. Among about 160,000 distinct CDR3 sequences listed, 30% to 35% were seen once. Sequencing input: PBMCs or a T cell subset sorted from them (not recorded which). Receptors were obtained from an adult woman who had mild COVID-19 (a few samples of this study predate the infection). Cell type and time point are not known. Each CDR3 is given without its conserved first and last residue. Fields, in order: V gene, J gene, D gene, CDR3 protein. The D gene is left open where the match is weak.

>TRBV25-1|TRBJ1-2|.
ASSSGNGYT
>TRBV5-5|TRBJ1-1|.
ASYRGHNTEAF
>TRBV29-1|TRBJ1-5|TRBD1
SVGVGGKGNQPQH
>TRBV12-3/TRBV12-4|TRBJ2-7|.
ASSLDLLSYEQY
>TRBV7-6|TRBJ2-2|TRBD1
ASSDREGTGELF
>TRBV30|TRBJ2-2|TRBD1
AWRYRGWTGELF
>TRBV6-2/TRBV6-3|TRBJ1-5|.
ASSYLGNQPQH
>TRBV6-2/TRBV6-3|TRBJ2-7|.
ASSEAVSPYEQY
>TRBV5-1|TRBJ2-1|.
ASSLLMAAGYNEQF
>TRBV7-9|TRBJ2-3|TRBD1
ASSLEGQGDFTDTQY
>TRBV9|TRBJ1-1|.
ASSGAPGQNTEAF
>TRBV24-1|TRBJ2-1|TRBD2
ATSEVSGSNEQF
>TRBV2|TRBJ1-3|.
ASLGETGNTIY
>TRBV20-1|TRBJ2-3|TRBD1
SASAPGQLYTDTQY
>TRBV6-6|TRBJ2-3|.
ASSELVTTSTDTQY
>TRBV5-1|TRBJ1-4|.
ASSLGTVNEKLF
>TRBV5-6|TRBJ2-1|.
ASSPPGPRNEQF
>TRBV4-3|TRBJ2-7|.
ASSQGGQYEQY
>TRBV3-1|TRBJ2-3|.
ASSQGGTQY
>TRBV4-2|TRBJ2-3|TRBD2
ASSQEGLGTDTQY
>TRBV20-1|TRBJ2-7|TRBD2
SARSGSSYEQY
>TRBV18|TRBJ1-1|TRBD1
ASSPGTVNTEAF
>TRBV5-1|TRBJ2-7|TRBD1
ASSCRDRENSAYEQY
>TRBV7-2|TRBJ2-5|TRBD2
ASSFRGLGLAGAETQY
>TRBV12-3/TRBV12-4|TRBJ1-2|.
ASRHEQGGNYGYT
>TRBV4-1|TRBJ2-5|.
ASSQGARVQLTETQY
>TRBV24-1|TRBJ1-6|.
ATSDLDFASSPLH
>TRBV7-9|TRBJ2-5|TRBD2
ASSPPLAGEETQY
>TRBV6-5|TRBJ1-1|.
ASSYSSQDPAGEAF
>TRBV7-8|TRBJ2-7|TRBD1
ASSSRPFPDRVYEQY
>TRBV20-1|TRBJ2-7|.
SASPRDNTYEQY
>TRBV7-9|TRBJ1-6|.
ASSETGLNSPLH
>TRBV10-3|TRBJ2-1|TRBD1
AISLPGQGNNEQF
>TRBV5-8|TRBJ2-7|.
ASSLVATYEQY
>TRBV6-5|TRBJ1-6|.
ASSTTVSPLH
>TRBV15|TRBJ2-1|TRBD2
AASPGGVRANEQF
>TRBV18|TRBJ2-5|TRBD2
ASSPWASGQETQY
>TRBV14|TRBJ2-7|.
ASSHDSTGSYEQY
>TRBV5-6|TRBJ2-7|.
ASSLGSLGEQY
>TRBV13|TRBJ2-1|TRBD2
ASSALAGPNEQF
>TRBV7-9|TRBJ2-3|TRBD2
ASSTAGGTDTQY
>TRBV15|TRBJ2-6|.
ATSRAGPGANVLT
>TRBV12-3/TRBV12-4|TRBJ2-5|.
ASTSMSGVQTQY
>TRBV10-3|TRBJ2-7|.
AISEADKYEQY
>TRBV20-1|TRBJ2-1|TRBD1
SASERDSFLSYNEQF
>TRBV12-3/TRBV12-4|TRBJ2-2|.
ASSLAGGGELF
>TRBV7-9|TRBJ1-2|.
ASSYSTRDGYT
>TRBV23-1|TRBJ1-5|TRBD1
ASTLRGAGGIFWRNQPQH
>TRBV6-4|TRBJ2-1|TRBD2
ASSDSTSGGHNEQF
>TRBV12-3/TRBV12-4|TRBJ1-2|TRBD1
ASSSDRGVSYGYT
>TRBV10-3|TRBJ2-7|TRBD1
ASRTGENLYEQY
>TRBV12-3/TRBV12-4|TRBJ2-7|.
ASSGTPLYYEQY
>TRBV20-1|TRBJ1-1|.
SALKGLANTEAF
>TRBV11-2|TRBJ2-7|TRBD1
ASSLDQGQGYEQY